This TCR beta chain was profiled in a study of blood T cell repertoires in COVID-19 (dated by TCRdb to the early 2020s). For the wider study: Samples from collaborators originated in the United States, Italy and Spain and spanned both the acute and convalescent phases of COVID-19. The prospective study material was composed of cDNA or gDNA derived from T cells, B-cell-depleted T cells, or PBMCs. Deeply sampled blood TCRbeta repertoires from subjects exposed to, actively infected with, or recovered from COVID-19 were included in the dataset. A freely available public database, intended as a resource for researchers studying the immune response to SARS-CoV-2, is where the repertoires were released. Samples came from the ongoing ImmuneRACE study (first 160 participants) plus 1,254 subjects from 6 global collaborators. The sample metadata nearly always contained a de-identified subject ID, COVID-19 status, age in years and sex. HLA class I and class II types, where available, came from metadata supplied by the sample provider rather than from assay-based typing.

As encoded in the germline V gene, CDR1 is SGHRS while CDR2 is YFSETQ. Spanning cysteine to phenylalanine, the CDR3 consists of 14 amino acids. The read is trimmed to its CDR3 DNA, 42 bases read in frame from base 1. V loses 0 bases, J loses 2 bases, and the germline ends lie 9 bases apart. The count of this clone is one. No antigen is known for it. No base quality information exists; no much larger clone differs at one position. TCRbeta CDR3 regions were amplified from genomic DNA by means of the immunoSEQ Assay, a bias-controlled multiplex PCR. Per the source publication's procedure: Within the assay, amplification of reference gene primers was used to estimate how many nucleated cells each sample contained. To quantify the absolute abundance of each unique TCRbeta CDR3 rearrangement, sequence reads were collapsed and filtered. For each sample, productive Simpson clonality was calculated by taking the square root of Simpson's diversity index across productive rearrangements. Entries here come from immuneACCESS through TCRdb and include only in-frame sequences with V and J called. Some clones fail to appear in such tables; in the studies checked, an unresolved V gene covers under half of the shortfall, and the cause of the remainder is unknown. V and J calls and clone size follow that table, whereas D and trimming were derived from the DNA. Here the sample has about 97,000 clones; 88% occur a single time. In total, the top ten clones hold around 2% of the sample.

General conclusions and limits of the study: Clinical and demographic metadata were provided uncurated, with the amount varying by source and participant.

In Seattle, one collaborating source enrolled patients while the infection was active and tracked those patients longitudinally over the course of disease. The collaborating institutions used their own protocols to collect whole blood in K2EDTA tubes. For TCRbeta analysis, collaborators shipped samples as frozen whole blood, isolated PBMCs, or DNA extracted from either of those sample types. The sample was peripheral blood. The receptor chain draws on TRBV5-1 and TRBJ2-7; a confident D gene designation cannot be given. This sequence originates from a man aged 45-65 years with COVID-19, enrolled during active disease. The CDR3 has the sequence CASSLGGETYEQYF. The nucleotide sequence is given as TGCGCCAGCAGCTTGGGTGGAGAAACCTACGAGCAGTACTTC.